A selection of T cell receptor beta chains follows, all from one sample in a study of blood T cell repertoires in COVID-19. The repertoire was sequenced with immunoSEQ multiplex PCR; TCRdb's copy has only in-frame clones and lacks some. Among roughly 300,000 clones listed, just under 90% were seen once. What was sequenced was peripheral blood. These receptors originate from a woman aged 25 to 45 with COVID-19, enrolled during active disease. CDR3s include the opening cysteine and the closing phenylalanine or tryptophan. A D gene is named only where the DNA matches it firmly. Clone size appears in some rows only: once, few, many, or a class for an expanded clone.

J gene: TRBJ1-6; V gene: TRBV11-3; clone size: NA; D gene: NA; CDR3 DNA: TGTGCCAGCAGGGGGGCGCGGAATTCACCCCTCCACTTT; CDR3 protein: CASRGARNSPLHF
J gene: TRBJ1-2; V gene: TRBV29-1; clone size: NA; D gene: NA; CDR3 DNA: TGCAGCGTTGATCAGTCGTATGGCTACACCTTC; CDR3 protein: CSVDQSYGYTF
J gene: TRBJ1-4; V gene: TRBV11-2; clone size: NA; D gene: TRBD1; CDR3 DNA: TGTGCCAGCAGCTTAGTAGGGGGCTCTAATGAAAAACTGTTTTTT; CDR3 protein: CASSLVGGSNEKLFF
J gene: TRBJ1-2; V gene: TRBV12-3/TRBV12-4; clone size: NA; D gene: NA; CDR3 DNA: TGTGCCAGCATTCAGGGGCTCGATGGCTACACCTTC; CDR3 protein: CASIQGLDGYTF
J gene: TRBJ1-1; V gene: TRBV27; clone size: once; D gene: TRBD1; CDR3 DNA: TGTGCCAGCAGTACGCGGGACAGGGGGTACACTGAAGCTTTCTTT; CDR3 protein: CASSTRDRGYTEAFF
J gene: TRBJ2-2; V gene: TRBV4-1; clone size: NA; D gene: TRBD1; CDR3 DNA: TGCGCCAGCAGCCAGGCCGGGACAGGGAATACCGGGGAGCTGTTTTTT; CDR3 protein: CASSQAGTGNTGELFF
J gene: TRBJ2-5; V gene: TRBV5-1; clone size: NA; D gene: NA; CDR3 DNA: TGCGCCAGCAGCCTAGGGGTCGGGGGAGAGACCCAGTACTTC; CDR3 protein: CASSLGVGGETQYF
J gene: TRBJ2-1; V gene: TRBV7-2; clone size: NA; D gene: TRBD1; CDR3 DNA: TGTGCCAGCAGCTCCGACAGGGCTAGTAATGAGCAGTTCTTC; CDR3 protein: CASSSDRASNEQFF
J gene: TRBJ2-1; V gene: TRBV6-5; clone size: NA; D gene: NA; CDR3 DNA: TGTGCCAGCAGTTACTCGAGGGGGGGCACTGAGCAGTTCTTC; CDR3 protein: CASSYSRGGTEQFF
J gene: TRBJ2-5; V gene: TRBV30; clone size: few; D gene: TRBD2; CDR3 DNA: TGTGCCTGGAGTGGGGCGGGGGTTGGTGAGACCCAGTACTTC; CDR3 protein: CAWSGAGVGETQYF
J gene: TRBJ2-1; V gene: TRBV2; clone size: NA; D gene: TRBD2; CDR3 DNA: TGTGCCAGCAGTGGGACTAGCATGAGCTCCTACAATGAGCAGTTCTTC; CDR3 protein: CASSGTSMSSYNEQFF
J gene: TRBJ1-5; V gene: TRBV6-5; clone size: NA; D gene: TRBD1; CDR3 DNA: TGTGCCAGCAGTTATGGGACAGGACCCAATCAGCCCCAGCATTTT; CDR3 protein: CASSYGTGPNQPQHF
J gene: TRBJ2-7; V gene: TRBV10-3; clone size: NA; D gene: TRBD1; CDR3 DNA: TGTGCCATCAGGAGGGACAGGGGTTACGAGCAGTACTTC; CDR3 protein: CAIRRDRGYEQYF
J gene: TRBJ2-1; V gene: TRBV7-6; clone size: few; D gene: NA; CDR3 DNA: TGTGCCAGCAGCTTAGCGTTAGCAGACTCCTACAATGAGCAGTTCTTC; CDR3 protein: CASSLALADSYNEQFF
J gene: TRBJ1-1; V gene: TRBV5-1; clone size: NA; D gene: NA; CDR3 DNA: TGCGCCAGCAGCTTGGCCGGGGACACTGAAGCTTTCTTT; CDR3 protein: CASSLAGDTEAFF
J gene: TRBJ2-5; V gene: TRBV27; clone size: NA; D gene: TRBD2; CDR3 DNA: TGTGCCACCCAAGGGCCTAGCGGGTCCACGGGGACCCAGTACTTC; CDR3 protein: CATQGPSGSTGTQYF
J gene: TRBJ1-1; V gene: TRBV7-9; clone size: NA; D gene: NA; CDR3 DNA: TGTGCCAGCAGCTTCGTACGGTCACTTGAAGCTTTCTTT; CDR3 protein: CASSFVRSLEAFF
J gene: TRBJ2-2; V gene: TRBV5-1; clone size: once; D gene: NA; CDR3 DNA: TGCGCCAGCAGCTTGGCTGGGCAGGGTTTCACCGGGGAGCTGTTTTTT; CDR3 protein: CASSLAGQGFTGELFF
J gene: TRBJ1-4; V gene: TRBV2; clone size: NA; D gene: TRBD1; CDR3 DNA: TGTGCCAGCAGTGACCACAGGGGGGGGGAAAAACTGTTTTTT; CDR3 protein: CASSDHRGGEKLFF